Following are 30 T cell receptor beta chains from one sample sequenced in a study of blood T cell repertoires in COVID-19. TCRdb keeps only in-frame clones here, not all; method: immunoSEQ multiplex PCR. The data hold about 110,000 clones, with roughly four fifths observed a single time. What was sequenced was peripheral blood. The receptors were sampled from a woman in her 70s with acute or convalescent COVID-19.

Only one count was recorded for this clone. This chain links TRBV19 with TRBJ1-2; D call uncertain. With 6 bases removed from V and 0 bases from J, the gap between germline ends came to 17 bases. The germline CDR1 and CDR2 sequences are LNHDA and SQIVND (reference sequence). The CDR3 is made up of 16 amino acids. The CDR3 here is CASSPSSRRANYGYTF. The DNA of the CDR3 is TGTGCCAGTAGCCCCAGTTCGAGGAGAGCTAACTATGGCTACACCTTC.

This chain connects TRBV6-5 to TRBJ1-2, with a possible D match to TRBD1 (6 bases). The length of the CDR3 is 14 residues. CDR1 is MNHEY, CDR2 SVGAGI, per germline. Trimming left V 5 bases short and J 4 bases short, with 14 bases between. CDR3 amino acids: CASSKQGSPYGYTF. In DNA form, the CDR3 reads TGTGCCAGCAGTAAACAGGGATCGCCCTATGGCTACACCTTC.

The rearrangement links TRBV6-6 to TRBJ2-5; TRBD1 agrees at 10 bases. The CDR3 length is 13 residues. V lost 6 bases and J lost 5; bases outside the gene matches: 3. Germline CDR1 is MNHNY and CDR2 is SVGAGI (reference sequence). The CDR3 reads CASRDRGSETQYF. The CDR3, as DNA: TGTGCCAGCAGGGACAGGGGGTCCGAGACCCAGTACTTC.

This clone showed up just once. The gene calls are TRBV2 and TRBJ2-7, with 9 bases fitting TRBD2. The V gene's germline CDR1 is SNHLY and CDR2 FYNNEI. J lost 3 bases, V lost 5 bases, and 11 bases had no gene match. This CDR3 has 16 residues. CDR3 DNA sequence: TGTGCCAGCAGTTCGCCTATTGGACTAGCGTACTACGAGCAGTACTTC. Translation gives CASSSPIGLAYYEQYF. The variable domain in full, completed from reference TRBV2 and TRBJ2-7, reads EPEVTQTPSHQVTQMGQEVILRCVPISNHLYFYWYRQILGQKVEFLVSFYNNEISEKSEIFDDQFSVERPDGSNFTLKIRSTKLEDSAMYFCASSSPIGLAYYEQYFGPGTRLTVT.

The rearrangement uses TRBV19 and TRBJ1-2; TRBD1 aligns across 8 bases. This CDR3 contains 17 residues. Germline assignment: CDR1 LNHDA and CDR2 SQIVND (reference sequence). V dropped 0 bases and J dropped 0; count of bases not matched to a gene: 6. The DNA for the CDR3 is TGTGCCAGTAGTATAGATTTTGGACAGGGCCCTAACTATGGCTACACCTTC. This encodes CASSIDFGQGPNYGYTF.

Here the CDR3 reads CASSQDGGLAGVANTGELFF. The CDR3 DNA reads TGCGCCAGCAGCCAAGATGGGGGACTAGCGGGGGTAGCGAACACCGGGGAGCTGTTTTTT. The genes are TRBV4-3 and TRBJ2-2, with 14 bases identical to TRBD2. V dropped 0 bases and J dropped 0; count of bases not matched to a gene: 6. Germline V gives CDR1 LGHNA, CDR2 YSLEER. The length of the CDR3 is 20 residues.

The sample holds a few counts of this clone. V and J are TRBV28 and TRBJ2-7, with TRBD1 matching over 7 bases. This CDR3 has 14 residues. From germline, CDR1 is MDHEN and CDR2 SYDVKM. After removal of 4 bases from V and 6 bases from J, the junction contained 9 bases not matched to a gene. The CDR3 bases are TGTGCCAGCAGTTCGAACAGGGGATGGGGCGAGCAGTACTTC. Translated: CASSSNRGWGEQYF.

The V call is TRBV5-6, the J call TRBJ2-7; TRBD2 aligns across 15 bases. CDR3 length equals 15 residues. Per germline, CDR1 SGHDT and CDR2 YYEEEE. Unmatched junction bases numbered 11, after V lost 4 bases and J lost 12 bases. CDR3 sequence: CASSLGTSGRWIWYF. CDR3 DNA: TGTGCCAGCAGCCTCGGGACTAGCGGGAGGTGGATTTGGTACTTC.

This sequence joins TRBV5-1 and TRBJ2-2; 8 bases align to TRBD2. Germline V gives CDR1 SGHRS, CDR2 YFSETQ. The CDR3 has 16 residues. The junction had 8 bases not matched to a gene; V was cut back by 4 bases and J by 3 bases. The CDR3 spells CASSAAGGAYTGELFF. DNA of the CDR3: TGCGCCAGCAGCGCAGCCGGGGGGGCGTACACCGGGGAGCTGTTTTTT.

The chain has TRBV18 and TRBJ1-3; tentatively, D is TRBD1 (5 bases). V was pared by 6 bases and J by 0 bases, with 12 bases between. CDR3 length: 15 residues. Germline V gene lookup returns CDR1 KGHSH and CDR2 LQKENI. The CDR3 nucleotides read TGTGCCAGCTCCCCAGGCGGGGCCTCTGGAAACACCATATATTTT. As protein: CASSPGGASGNTIYF.

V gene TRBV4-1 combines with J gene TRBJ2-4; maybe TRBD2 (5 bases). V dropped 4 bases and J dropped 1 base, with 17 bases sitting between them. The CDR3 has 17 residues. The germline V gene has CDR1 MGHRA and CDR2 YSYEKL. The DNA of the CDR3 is TGCGCCAGCAGCCTTCCTTGGCGGGTGGGTGCCAAAAACATTCAGTACTTC. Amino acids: CASSLPWRVGAKNIQYF.

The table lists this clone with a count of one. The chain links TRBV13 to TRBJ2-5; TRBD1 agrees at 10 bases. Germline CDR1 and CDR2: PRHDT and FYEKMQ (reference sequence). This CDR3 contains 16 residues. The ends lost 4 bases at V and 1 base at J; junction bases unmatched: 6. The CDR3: CASSYRDRGLQETQYF. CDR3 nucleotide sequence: TGTGCCAGCAGCTACCGGGACAGGGGCCTCCAAGAGACCCAGTACTTC.

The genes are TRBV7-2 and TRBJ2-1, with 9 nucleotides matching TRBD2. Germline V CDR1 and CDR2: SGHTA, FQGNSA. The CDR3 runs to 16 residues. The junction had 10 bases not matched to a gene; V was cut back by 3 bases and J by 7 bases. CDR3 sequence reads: CASSFLTTSGANEQFF. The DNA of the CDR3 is TGTGCCAGCAGCTTTCTCACGACTAGCGGAGCGAATGAGCAGTTCTTC. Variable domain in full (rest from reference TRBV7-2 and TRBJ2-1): GAGVSQSPSNKVTEKGKDVELRCDPISGHTALYWYRQSLGQGLEFLIYFQGNSAPDKSGLPSDRFSAERTGGSVSTLTIQRTQQEDSAVYLCASSFLTTSGANEQFFGPGTRLTVL.

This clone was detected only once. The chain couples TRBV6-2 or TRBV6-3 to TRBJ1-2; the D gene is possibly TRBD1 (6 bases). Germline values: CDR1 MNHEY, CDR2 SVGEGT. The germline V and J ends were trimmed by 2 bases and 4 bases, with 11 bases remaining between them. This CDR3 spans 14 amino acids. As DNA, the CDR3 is TGTGCCAGCAGTTACGGGGGCTCGGGCTATGGCTACACCTTC. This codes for CASSYGGSGYGYTF.

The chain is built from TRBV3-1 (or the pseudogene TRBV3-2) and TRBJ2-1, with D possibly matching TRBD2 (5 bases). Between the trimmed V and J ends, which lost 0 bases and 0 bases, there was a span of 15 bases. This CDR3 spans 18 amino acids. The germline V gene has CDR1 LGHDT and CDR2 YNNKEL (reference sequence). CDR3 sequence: CASSQDSMRVDSYNEQFF. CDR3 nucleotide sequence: TGTGCCAGCAGCCAAGATAGTATGAGGGTGGACTCCTACAATGAGCAGTTCTTC.

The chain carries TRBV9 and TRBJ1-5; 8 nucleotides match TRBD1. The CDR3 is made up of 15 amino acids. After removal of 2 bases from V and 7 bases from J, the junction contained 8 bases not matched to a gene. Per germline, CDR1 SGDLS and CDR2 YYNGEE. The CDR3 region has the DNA TGTGCCAGCAGCGTCGGGACAGGTCCGGGGCAGCCCCAGCATTTT. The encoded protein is CASSVGTGPGQPQHF.

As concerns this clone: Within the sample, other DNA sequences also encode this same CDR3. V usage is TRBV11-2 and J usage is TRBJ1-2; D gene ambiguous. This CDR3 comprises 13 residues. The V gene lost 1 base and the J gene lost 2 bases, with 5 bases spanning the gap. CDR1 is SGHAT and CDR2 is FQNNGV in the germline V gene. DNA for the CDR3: TGTGCCAGCAGCTTAGGAGGAAACTATGGCTACACCTTC. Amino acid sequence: CASSLGGNYGYTF.

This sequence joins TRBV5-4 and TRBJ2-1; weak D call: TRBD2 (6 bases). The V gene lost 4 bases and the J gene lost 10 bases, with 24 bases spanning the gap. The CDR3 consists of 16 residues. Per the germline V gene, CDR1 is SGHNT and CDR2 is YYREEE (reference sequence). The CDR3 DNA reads TGTGCCAGCAGCAATTCGGCCGGGACTCACCTTGCGGAGCAGTTCTTC. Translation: CASSNSAGTHLAEQFF.

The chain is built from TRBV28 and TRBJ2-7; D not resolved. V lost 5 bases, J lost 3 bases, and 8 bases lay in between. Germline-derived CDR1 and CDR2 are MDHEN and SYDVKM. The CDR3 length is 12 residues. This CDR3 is CASSPLLYEQYF. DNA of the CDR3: TGTGCCAGCAGTCCCCTTCTCTACGAGCAGTACTTC. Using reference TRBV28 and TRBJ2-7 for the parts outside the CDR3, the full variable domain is DVKVTQSSRYLVKRTGEKVFLECVQDMDHENMFWYRQDPGLGLRLIYFSYDVKMKEKGDIPEGYSVSREKKERFSLILESASTNQTSMYLCASSPLLYEQYFGPGTRLTVT.

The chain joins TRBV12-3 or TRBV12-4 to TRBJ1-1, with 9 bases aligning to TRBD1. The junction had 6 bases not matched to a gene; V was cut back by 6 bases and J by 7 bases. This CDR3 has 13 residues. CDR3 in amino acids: CASRLAGQGEAFF. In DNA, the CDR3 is TGTGCCAGCAGGCTCGCGGGACAGGGTGAAGCTTTCTTT.

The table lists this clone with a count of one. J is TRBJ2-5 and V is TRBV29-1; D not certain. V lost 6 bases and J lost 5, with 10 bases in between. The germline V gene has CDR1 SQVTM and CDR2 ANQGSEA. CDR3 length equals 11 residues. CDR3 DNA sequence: TGCAGCGTCCTAATTGCCGAGACCCAGTACTTC. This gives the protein CSVLIAETQYF.

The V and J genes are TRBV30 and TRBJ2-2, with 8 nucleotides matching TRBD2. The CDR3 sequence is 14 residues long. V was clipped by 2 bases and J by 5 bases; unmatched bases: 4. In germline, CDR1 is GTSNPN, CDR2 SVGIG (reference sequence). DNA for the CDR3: TGTGCCTGGAGTTGGTCTAGCGGGACCGGGGAGCTGTTTTTT. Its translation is CAWSWSSGTGELFF.

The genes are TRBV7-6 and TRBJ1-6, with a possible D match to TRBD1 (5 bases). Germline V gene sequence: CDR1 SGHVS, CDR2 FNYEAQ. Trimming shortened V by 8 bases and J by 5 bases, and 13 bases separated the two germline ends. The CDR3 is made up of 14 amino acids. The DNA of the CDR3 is TGTGCCAGCGGCTGGGGGGAGGATAATTCACCCCTCCACTTT. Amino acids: CASGWGEDNSPLHF.

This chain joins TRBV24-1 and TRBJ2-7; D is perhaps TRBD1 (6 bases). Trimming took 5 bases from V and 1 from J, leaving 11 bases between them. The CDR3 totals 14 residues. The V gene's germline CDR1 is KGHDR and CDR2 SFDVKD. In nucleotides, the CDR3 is TGTGCCACCAGTGCAGGGGCCCCTTCCTACGAGCAGTACTTC. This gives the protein CATSAGAPSYEQYF.

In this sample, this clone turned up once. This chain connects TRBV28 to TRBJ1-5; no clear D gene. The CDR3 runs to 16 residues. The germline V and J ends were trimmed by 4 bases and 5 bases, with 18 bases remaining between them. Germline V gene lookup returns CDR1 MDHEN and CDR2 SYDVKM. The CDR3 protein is CASSSPLGRLDQPQHF. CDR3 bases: TGTGCCAGCAGTTCCCCCCTCGGCAGGTTAGATCAGCCCCAGCATTTT.

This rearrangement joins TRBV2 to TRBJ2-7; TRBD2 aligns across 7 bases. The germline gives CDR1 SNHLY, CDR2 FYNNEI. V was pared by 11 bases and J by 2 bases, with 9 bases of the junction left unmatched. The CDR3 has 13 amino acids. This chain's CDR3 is CAGDGGLTYEQYF. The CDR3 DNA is TGTGCCGGAGATGGGGGACTAACCTACGAGCAGTACTTC.

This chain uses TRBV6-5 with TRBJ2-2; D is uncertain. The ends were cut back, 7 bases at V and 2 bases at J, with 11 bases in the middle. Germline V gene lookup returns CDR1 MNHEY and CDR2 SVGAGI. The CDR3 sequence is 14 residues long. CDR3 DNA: TGTGCCAGCATGATAGCCGCTAACACCGGGGAGCTGTTTTTT. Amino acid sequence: CASMIAANTGELFF.

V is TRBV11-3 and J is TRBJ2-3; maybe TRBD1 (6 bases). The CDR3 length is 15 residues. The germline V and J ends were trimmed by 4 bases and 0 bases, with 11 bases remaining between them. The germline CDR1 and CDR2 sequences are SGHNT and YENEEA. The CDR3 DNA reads TGTGCCAGCAGCTCCGGACAGATTAGCACAGATACGCAGTATTTT. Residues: CASSSGQISTDTQYF.

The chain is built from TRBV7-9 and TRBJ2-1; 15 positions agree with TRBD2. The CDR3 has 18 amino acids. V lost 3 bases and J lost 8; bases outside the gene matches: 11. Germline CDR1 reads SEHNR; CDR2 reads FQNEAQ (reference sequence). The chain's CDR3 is CASSFGLAGGPRRDEQFF. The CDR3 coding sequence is TGTGCCAGCAGCTTTGGACTAGCGGGAGGGCCGAGGCGCGATGAGCAGTTCTTC.

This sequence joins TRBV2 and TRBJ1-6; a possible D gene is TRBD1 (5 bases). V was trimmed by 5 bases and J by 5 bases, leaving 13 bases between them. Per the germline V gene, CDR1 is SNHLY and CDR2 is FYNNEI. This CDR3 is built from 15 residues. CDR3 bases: TGTGCCAGCAGTTTGGACATGGAAAATAATTCACCCCTCCACTTT. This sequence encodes CASSLDMENNSPLHF.